The following is a T cell receptor (beta chain) sequence with its context. Its binding antigen is unknown. Qualities for individual bases were not recorded, and no much larger clone is one base off. The data belong to a study of blood T cell repertoires in COVID-19 (TCRdb year 2020). Regarding the complete study: Samples from collaborators originated in the United States, Italy and Spain and spanned both the acute and convalescent phases of COVID-19. Subjects who had been exposed to COVID-19, were actively infected with it, or had recovered from it provided the deeply sampled blood TCRbeta repertoires that made up the dataset. The prospective study material was composed of cDNA or gDNA derived from T cells, B-cell-depleted T cells, or PBMCs. Samples were obtained from the ongoing ImmuneRACE study (first 160 participants) and from some 1,200 subjects provided by 6 global collaborators. The repertoires were made available in a free public database intended to serve as a resource for research on the immune response to SARS-CoV-2. HLA class I and class II types, where available, came from metadata supplied by the sample provider rather than from assay-based typing. The sample metadata nearly always contained a de-identified subject ID, COVID-19 status, age in years and sex.

Study-wide conclusions, independent of this receptor: How much clinical and demographic metadata was included differed by source and by participant, and the metadata was provided uncurated.

TCRbeta CDR3 regions were amplified from genomic DNA by means of the immunoSEQ Assay, a bias-controlled multiplex PCR. In the original analysis: The number of nucleated cells in each sample was estimated by amplification of reference gene primers within the assay. To quantify the absolute abundance of each unique TCRbeta CDR3 rearrangement, sequence reads were collapsed and filtered. For each sample, productive Simpson clonality was calculated as the square root of Simpson's diversity index over productive rearrangements. TCRdb obtained this table from immuneACCESS and retained in-frame rearrangements with V and J assigned. These tables miss some clones; where compared with another copy, unresolved V genes account for less than half of the shortfall, and the remainder is unexplained. Clonal size and the V and J genes are those of that table, whereas D and trimming came from the DNA. The sample records about 260,000 clones, roughly 89% of which are singletons. Less than 2% of the sample rests with the top ten.

Samples from volunteer blood donors who had recovered from COVID-19 were contributed by a second Seattle source. The collaborating institutions used their own protocols to collect whole blood in K2EDTA tubes. For TCRbeta analysis, collaborators shipped samples in one of three forms: frozen whole blood, isolated PBMCs, or DNA extracted from either of those sample types. Relative to germline, V is 6 bases shorter and J is 7 bases shorter, with 9 bases between their ends. The germline V gene yields SNHLY for CDR1 and FYNNEI for CDR2. The CDR3 spans 12 residues, from the cysteine through the phenylalanine. Only CDR3 DNA remains: 36 bases, in frame from the first base.

Sequencing input: peripheral blood. The TCR sequence derives from a woman aged 35 to 49 who had recovered from COVID-19. The V and J segments used are TRBV2 and TRBJ1-4; the D region possibly corresponds to TRBD1 (6 bases align). The DNA sequence is as follows: TGTGCCAGCAGGGACAGAGGTGAAAAACTGTTTTTT. This translates into CASRDRGEKLFF.